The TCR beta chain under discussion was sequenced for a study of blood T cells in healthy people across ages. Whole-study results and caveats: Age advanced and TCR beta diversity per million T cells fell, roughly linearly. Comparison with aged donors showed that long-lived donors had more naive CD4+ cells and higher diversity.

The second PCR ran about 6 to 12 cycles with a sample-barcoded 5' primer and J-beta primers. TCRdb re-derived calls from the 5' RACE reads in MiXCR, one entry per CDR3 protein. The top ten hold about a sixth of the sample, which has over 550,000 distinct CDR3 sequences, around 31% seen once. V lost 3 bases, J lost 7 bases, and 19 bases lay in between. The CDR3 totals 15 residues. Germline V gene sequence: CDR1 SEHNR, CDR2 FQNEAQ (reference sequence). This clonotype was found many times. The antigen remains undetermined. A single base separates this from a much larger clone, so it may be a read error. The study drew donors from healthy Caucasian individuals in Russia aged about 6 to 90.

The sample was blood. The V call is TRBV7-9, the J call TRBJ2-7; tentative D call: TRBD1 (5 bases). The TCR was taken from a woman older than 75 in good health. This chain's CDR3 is CASSFTGRGYNEQYF. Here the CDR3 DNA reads TGTGCCAGCAGCTTTACCGGTAGGGGCTACAATGAGCAGTACTTC. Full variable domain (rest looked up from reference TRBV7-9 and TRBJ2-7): DTGVSQNPRHKITKRGQNVTFRCDPISEHNRLYWYRQTLGQGPEFLTYFQNEAQLEKSRLLSDRFSAERPKGSFSTLEIQRTEQGDSAMYLCASSFTGRGYNEQYFGPGTRLTVT.